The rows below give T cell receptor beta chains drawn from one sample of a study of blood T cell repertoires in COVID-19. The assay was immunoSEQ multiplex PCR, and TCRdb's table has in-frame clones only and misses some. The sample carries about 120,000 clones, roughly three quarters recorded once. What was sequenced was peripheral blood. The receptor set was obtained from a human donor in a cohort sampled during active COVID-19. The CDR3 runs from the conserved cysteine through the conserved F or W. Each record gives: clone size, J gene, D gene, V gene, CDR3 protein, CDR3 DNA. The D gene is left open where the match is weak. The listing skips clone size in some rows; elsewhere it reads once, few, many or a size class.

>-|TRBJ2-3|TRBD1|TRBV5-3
CARSLDGTGTTDTQYF
TGTGCCAGAAGCTTGGACGGGACAGGGACCACAGATACGCAGTATTTT
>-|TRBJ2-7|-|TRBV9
CASSVDPEYEQYF
TGTGCCAGCAGCGTAGACCCAGAATACGAGCAGTACTTC
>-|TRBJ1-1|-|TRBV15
CATSRVGQMNTEAFF
TGTGCCACCAGCAGAGTAGGACAGATGAACACTGAAGCTTTCTTT
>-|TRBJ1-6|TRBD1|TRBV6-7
CASRPRQGIGASYNSPLHF
TGTGCCAGCAGGCCCCGACAGGGTATCGGCGCCTCCTATAATTCACCCCTCCACTTT
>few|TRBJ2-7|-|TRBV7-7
CASSLGGDSSYEQYF
TGTGCTAGCAGCTTAGGGGGGGACAGTTCCTACGAGCAGTACTTC
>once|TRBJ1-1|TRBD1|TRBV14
CASSHHRGRDTEAFF
TGTGCCAGCAGCCACCACAGGGGGCGCGACACTGAAGCTTTCTTT
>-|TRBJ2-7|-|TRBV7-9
CASSFGNSEDYEQYF
TGTGCCAGCAGCTTTGGTAACAGTGAAGACTACGAGCAGTACTTC
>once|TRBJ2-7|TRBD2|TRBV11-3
CASSRASGTSGYEQYF
TGTGCCAGCAGCCGCGCCTCAGGGACTAGTGGCTACGAGCAGTACTTC
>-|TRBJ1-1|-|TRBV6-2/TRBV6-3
CASSRGYTEAFF
TGTGCCAGCAGTAGGGGGTACACTGAAGCTTTCTTT
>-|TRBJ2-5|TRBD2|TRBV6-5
CASTGGGFSETQYF
TGTGCCAGCACGGGGGGTGGGTTTTCAGAGACCCAGTACTTC
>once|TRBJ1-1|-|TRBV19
CASSIQGLGNTEAFF
TGTGCCAGTAGTATTCAGGGGTTGGGGAACACTGAAGCTTTCTTT
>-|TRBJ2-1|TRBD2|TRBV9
CASSARWRGGYNEQFF
TGTGCCAGCAGCGCCCGATGGCGGGGGGGCTACAATGAGCAGTTCTTC
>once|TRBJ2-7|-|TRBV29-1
CSVVPATDEQYF
TGCAGCGTTGTACCCGCCACGGACGAGCAGTACTTC
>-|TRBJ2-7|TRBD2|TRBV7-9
CASSLRTSGQSSYEQYF
TGTGCCAGCAGCTTACGGACTAGCGGGCAGAGCTCCTACGAGCAGTACTTC
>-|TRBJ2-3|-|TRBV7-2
CASSLGSVDTQYF
TGTGCCAGCAGCTTAGGGTCAGTAGATACGCAGTATTTT
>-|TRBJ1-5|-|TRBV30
CAWSRGRDQPQHF
TGTGCCTGGAGTAGGGGCAGGGATCAGCCCCAGCATTTT
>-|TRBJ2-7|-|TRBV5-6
CASSFRTFTYEQYF
TGTGCCAGCAGCTTTAGGACTTTCACCTACGAGCAGTACTTC
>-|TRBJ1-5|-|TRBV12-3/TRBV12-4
CASGTRNQPQHF
TGTGCCAGCGGGACACGGAATCAGCCCCAGCATTTT
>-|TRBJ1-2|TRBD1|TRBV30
CAWSLPVTGADGYTF
TGTGCCTGGAGTCTCCCCGTGACAGGGGCGGATGGCTACACCTTC
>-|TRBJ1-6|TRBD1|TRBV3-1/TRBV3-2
CASSPEGQGVSPLHF
TGTGCCAGCAGCCCCGAGGGACAGGGTGTGTCACCCCTCCACTTT
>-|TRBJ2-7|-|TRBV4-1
CASSQGIRFEQYF
TGCGCCAGCAGCCAAGGTATCAGGTTTGAGCAGTACTTC
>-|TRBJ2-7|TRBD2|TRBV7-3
CASSYTGGPYEQYF
TGTGCCAGCAGCTACACGGGGGGGCCGTACGAGCAGTACTTC
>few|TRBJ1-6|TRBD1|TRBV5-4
CASSWGQGESPLHF
TGTGCCAGCAGTTGGGGACAGGGCGAATCACCCCTCCACTTT
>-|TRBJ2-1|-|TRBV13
CASSLPVQGLSYNEQFF
TGTGCCAGCAGCCTACCGGTCCAGGGATTGTCCTACAATGAGCAGTTCTTC
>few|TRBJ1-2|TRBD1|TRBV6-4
CASREGTGDIKSNYGYTF
TGTGCCAGCAGAGAAGGGACAGGGGACATAAAATCTAACTATGGCTACACCTTC
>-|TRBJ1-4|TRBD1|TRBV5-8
CASSFGTGVEKLFF
TGTGCCAGCAGCTTCGGGACAGGGGTGGAAAAACTGTTTTTT
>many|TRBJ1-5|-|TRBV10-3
CASATADSNQPQHF
TGTGCCAGCGCCACAGCCGATAGCAATCAGCCCCAGCATTTT
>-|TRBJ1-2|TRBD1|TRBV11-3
CASSFGTTGIAF
TGTGCCAGCAGCTTTGGGACGACAGGGATTGCCTTC
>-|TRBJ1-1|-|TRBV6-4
CASSLDMNTEAFF
TGTGCCAGCAGTTTAGACATGAACACTGAAGCTTTCTTT
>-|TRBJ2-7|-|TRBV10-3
CAISEYAGAAYEQYF
TGTGCCATCAGTGAGTATGCGGGTGCAGCCTACGAGCAGTACTTC
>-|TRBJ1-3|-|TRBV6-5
CASRRQAGNTIYF
TGTGCCAGCAGGAGACAGGCTGGAAACACCATATATTTT
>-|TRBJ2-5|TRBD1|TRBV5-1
CASSKGLGDREAQYF
TGCGCCAGCAGCAAAGGACTCGGGGACAGGGAGGCCCAGTACTTC
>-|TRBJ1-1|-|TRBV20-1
CSALGGEAFF
TGCAGTGCCCTGGGAGGTGAAGCTTTCTTT
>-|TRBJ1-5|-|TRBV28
CASSLRGSNQPQHF
TGTGCCAGCAGTTTAAGGGGCAGTAATCAGCCCCAGCATTTT